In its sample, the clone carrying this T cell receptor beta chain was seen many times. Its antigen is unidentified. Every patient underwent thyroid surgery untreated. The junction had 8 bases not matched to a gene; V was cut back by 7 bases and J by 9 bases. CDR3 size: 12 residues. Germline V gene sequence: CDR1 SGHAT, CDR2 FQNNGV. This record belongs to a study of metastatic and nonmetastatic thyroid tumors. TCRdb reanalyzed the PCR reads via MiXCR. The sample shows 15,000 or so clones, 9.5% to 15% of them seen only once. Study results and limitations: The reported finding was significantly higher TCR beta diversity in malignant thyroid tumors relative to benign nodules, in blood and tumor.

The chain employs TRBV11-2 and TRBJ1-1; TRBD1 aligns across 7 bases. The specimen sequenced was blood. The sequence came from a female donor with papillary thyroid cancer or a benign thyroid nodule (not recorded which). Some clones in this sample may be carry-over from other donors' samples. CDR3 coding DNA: TGTGCCAGCACCTACGACAGGGCGCAAGCTTTCTTT. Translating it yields CASTYDRAQAFF.